This TCR beta chain came from a study of T cells in localized non-small cell lung cancer. The study, taken as a whole, reports: Without multi-region sequencing, intratumor heterogeneity could not be excluded. A median of around 58 clones ranked among the top 100 in tumor appeared in adjacent lung. Longer overall survival was associated with a higher density of T cells in the blood.

Measured with immunoSEQ multiplex PCR; TCRdb has only the in-frame clones, and not every one. The table has about 3,500 clones, 33% seen once. As for this clone: Its antigen is still unknown.

This clonotype was obtained from a woman aged 40 to 75 with stage I lung adenocarcinoma. The sample here was normal lung tissue next to the tumor, taken before any cancer treatment.

The CDR3 DNA is TGTGCCAGCAGTTTAAGATCGGGACAAGTTAATGAAAAACTGTTTTTT. This translates into CASSLRSGQVNEKLFF. The chain uses TRBV28 and TRBJ1-4, with D possibly matching TRBD1 (6 bases). V lost 2 bases, J lost 4 bases, and 14 bases lay in between. Germline V CDR1 and CDR2: MDHEN, SYDVKM. This CDR3 spans 16 amino acids.